This passage covers 17 T cell receptor beta chains from one sample sequenced in a study of shared clonotypes between healthy human individuals. Measured with immunoSEQ multiplex PCR; TCRdb has only the in-frame clones, and not every one. Of around 95,000 clones in the sample, about half were seen once. Input material: PBMCs. The receptor set was obtained from a woman aged 40 to 50 in good health. Some clones in this sample may be carry-over from other donors' samples.

This chain joins TRBV30 and TRBJ2-7, with 9 bases that match TRBD2. The CDR3 extends over 16 amino acids. The germline V gene has CDR1 GTSNPN and CDR2 SVGIG (reference sequence). V shed 2 bases, J shed 1 base, and the junction held 9 bases outside the gene matches. The CDR3 nucleotides are TGTGCCTGGAGTCTATATGTGACTAGCGGTTCCTACGAGCAGTACTTC. It yields the protein CAWSLYVTSGSYEQYF.

This clone occurred many times. The chain employs TRBV4-3 and TRBJ2-7, with 8 bases that match TRBD2. The CDR3 consists of 16 residues. The germline CDR1 and CDR2 sequences are LGHNA and YSLEER. V dropped 1 base and J dropped 4; count of bases not matched to a gene: 9. The CDR3 DNA reads TGCGCCAGCAGCCAAGGGGTGGGAAGCGGGAGTTACGAGCAGTACTTC. It codes for CASSQGVGSGSYEQYF.

This clone was counted only a few times. At one end the junction does not follow the germline gene, possibly because of a read error. The sample holds other DNA sequences that translate to the same CDR3. The chain links TRBV7-7 to TRBJ2-5; D not certain. The germline gives CDR1 SSHAT, CDR2 FNYEAQ (reference sequence). The CDR3 runs 14 residues. CDR3 in DNA: TGTGCTAGCAGCCCCGGAGCAGTTCAAGAGACCCAGTACTTC. Translated, it gives CASSPGAVQETQYF.

The V call is TRBV4-1, the J call TRBJ2-1, with no clear D. Germline CDR1 is MGHRA and CDR2 is YSYEKL. CDR3 length: 16 residues. Trimming cost V 5 bases and J 4 bases, with 18 bases left between them. DNA for the CDR3: TGCGCCAGCAGCACGAGTACCCAAAAAAGATACAATGAGCAGTTCTTC. This codes for CASSTSTQKRYNEQFF.

This clone has just a few counts. The V gene is TRBV27, the J gene TRBJ2-3; D unclear. Looked up from germline, CDR1 is MNHEY and CDR2 is SMNVEV (reference sequence). The CDR3 has 13 residues. Trimming cost V 4 bases and J 4 bases, with 9 bases left between them. Written as DNA, the CDR3 is TGTGCCAGCAGTTCACCCACGTCAGATACGCAGTATTTT. Its translation: CASSSPTSDTQYF.

The chain has TRBV29-1 and TRBJ2-7; 7 bases are a match to TRBD2. This CDR3 comprises 12 residues. V dropped 4 bases and J dropped 4; count of bases not matched to a gene: 4. CDR1 is SQVTM and CDR2 is ANQGSEA in the germline V gene. CDR3 amino acids: CSVVPAGYEQYF. CDR3 sequence (DNA): TGCAGCGTTGTACCAGCGGGGTACGAGCAGTACTTC.

Worth noting for this clone: The germline gene is not matched at one end of the junction; a read error may be the cause. The chain uses TRBV18 and TRBJ1-1; possible D gene TRBD1, 5 bases. In germline, CDR1 is KGHSH, CDR2 LQKENI. The length of the CDR3 is 13 residues. CDR3 coding DNA: TGTGTCAGCTCATCCAGACAGAGGACTGAAGCTTTCTTT. The encoded protein is CVSSSRQRTEAFF.

The J gene is TRBJ2-1, the V gene TRBV7-6, with 9 bases identical to TRBD2. V lost 4 bases to trimming and J lost 4 bases; unmatched junction nucleotides: 5. The germline gives CDR1 SGHVS, CDR2 FNYEAQ. This CDR3 spans 15 amino acids. The CDR3 nucleotides are TGTGCCAGCAGCTATAGCGGGAGAGGTTACAATGAGCAGTTCTTC. It codes for CASSYSGRGYNEQFF.

The chain recombines TRBV7-2 with TRBJ2-1; 14 bases map to TRBD2. The V gene's germline CDR1 is SGHTA and CDR2 FQGNSA. With V trimmed by 5 bases and J by 7 bases, 4 bases remained unmatched. The CDR3 totals 15 residues. The CDR3 here is CASSPTSGRANEQFF. CDR3 nucleotide sequence: TGTGCCAGCAGCCCGACTAGCGGGAGGGCGAATGAGCAGTTCTTC. The full variable domain, its missing parts supplied by reference TRBV7-2 and TRBJ2-1, is GAGVSQSPSNKVTEKGKDVELRCDPISGHTALYWYRQSLGQGLEFLIYFQGNSAPDKSGLPSDRFSAERTGGSVSTLTIQRTQQEDSAVYLCASSPTSGRANEQFFGPGTRLTVL.

Many counts were recorded for this clone. The chain combines TRBV15 with TRBJ1-2; 7 bases fit TRBD1. Germline values: CDR1 LNHNV, CDR2 YYDKDF (reference sequence). Unmatched junction bases numbered 15, after V lost 0 bases and J lost 8 bases. The CDR3 extends over 17 amino acids. The CDR3 spells CATSRDLTDRAYQGYTF. CDR3 nucleotides: TGTGCCACCAGCAGAGACCTAACCGACAGGGCCTACCAAGGCTACACCTTC.

The chain is built from TRBV5-1 and TRBJ2-1; D possibly corresponds to TRBD1 (6 bases). The CDR3 covers 11 residues. Trimming stripped 4 bases from V and 10 bases from J, with 9 bases between. Germline assignment: CDR1 SGHRS and CDR2 YFSETQ. CDR3 DNA: TGCGCCAGCAGCGTACAGGGAGAGCAGTTCTTC. Translated, it gives CASSVQGEQFF.

J is TRBJ1-2 and V is TRBV4-3; D may be TRBD1 (5 bases). The CDR3 has 15 residues. Trimming pared 0 bases from V and 3 bases from J, leaving 11 bases between. Germline CDR1 reads LGHNA; CDR2 reads YSLEER. The CDR3 sequence: CASSQEKQGHYGYTF. The CDR3 nucleotides read TGCGCCAGCAGCCAAGAGAAGCAGGGACACTATGGCTACACCTTC.

This clone is categorized as medium-sized. V is TRBV7-9 and J is TRBJ2-7, with 7 nucleotides matching TRBD1. Trimming took 1 base from V and 5 from J; bases not matched to a gene: 5. Germline-derived CDR1 and CDR2 are SEHNR and FQNEAQ (reference sequence). The CDR3 is made up of 14 amino acids. DNA of the CDR3: TGTGCCAGCAGCTTAGGCGGACAGGCGGACGAGCAGTACTTC. Translated: CASSLGGQADEQYF.

On this clone: Relative to the germline gene, one junction end is altered; a read error may explain this. This sequence joins TRBV4-2 and TRBJ2-3, with 7 bases aligning to TRBD2. The CDR3 sequence is 15 residues long. Germline V gene lookup returns CDR1 LGHNA and CDR2 YNFKEQ. The CDR3 coding sequence is TGTGCCAGCAACCACGGCGGGAGTAGCACAGATACGCAGTGTTTT. Translated, it gives CASNHGGSSTDTQCF.

By proportion, this clone is medium-sized. The V gene is TRBV5-6, the J gene TRBJ1-1; 8 bases are shared with TRBD1. This CDR3 region has 16 residues. The V gene's germline CDR1 is SGHDT and CDR2 YYEEEE. V lost 0 bases to trimming and J lost 6 bases; unmatched junction nucleotides: 10. The CDR3 DNA follows: TGTGCCAGCAGCTTGGCCTGGACAGGGCGGGGGGCTGAAGCTTTCTTT. This sequence encodes CASSLAWTGRGAEAFF.

The rearrangement joins TRBV4-2 to TRBJ2-1; 8 positions agree with TRBD2. V was clipped by 0 bases and J by 6 bases; unmatched bases: 4. The CDR3 length is 15 residues. The germline gives CDR1 LGHNA, CDR2 YNFKEQ. CDR3 protein: CASSQERLAGNEQFF. The CDR3 DNA reads as TGTGCCAGCAGCCAAGAACGTCTAGCGGGCAATGAGCAGTTCTTC.

The chain joins TRBV10-3 to TRBJ1-1; D is possibly TRBD1 (6 bases). Germline V gene sequence: CDR1 ENHRY, CDR2 SYGVKD. Trimming pared 7 bases from V and 1 base from J, leaving 13 bases between. CDR3 size: 14 residues. The CDR3 reads CAITLQGTNTEAFF. In DNA, the CDR3 is TGTGCCATCACCCTACAGGGAACGAACACTGAAGCTTTCTTT.